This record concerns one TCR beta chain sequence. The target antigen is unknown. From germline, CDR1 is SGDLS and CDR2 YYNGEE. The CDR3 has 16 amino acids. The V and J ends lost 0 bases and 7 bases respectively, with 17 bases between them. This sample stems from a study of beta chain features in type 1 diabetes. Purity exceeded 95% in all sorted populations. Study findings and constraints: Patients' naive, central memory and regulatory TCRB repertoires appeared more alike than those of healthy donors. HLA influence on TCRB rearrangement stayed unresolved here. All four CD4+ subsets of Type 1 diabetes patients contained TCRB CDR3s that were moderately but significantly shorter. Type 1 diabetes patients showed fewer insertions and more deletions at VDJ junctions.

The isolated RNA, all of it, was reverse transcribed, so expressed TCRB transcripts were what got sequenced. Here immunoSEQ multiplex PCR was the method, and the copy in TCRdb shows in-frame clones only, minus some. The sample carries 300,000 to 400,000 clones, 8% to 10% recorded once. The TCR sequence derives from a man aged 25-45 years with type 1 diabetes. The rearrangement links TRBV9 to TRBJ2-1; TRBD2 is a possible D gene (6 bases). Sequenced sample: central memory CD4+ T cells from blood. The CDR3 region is CASSVEWRGTWNEQFF. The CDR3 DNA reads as TGTGCCAGCAGCGTAGAATGGAGGGGAACATGGAATGAGCAGTTCTTC.